These 2 T cell receptor beta chains share one sample of origin, sequenced in a study of read filtering for tumor transcriptome and immune sequencing. This library used approximately 0.4 ug RNA and molecular barcoded adaptors spanning alpha/delta and beta/gamma chains. One entry per CDR3 protein results from TCRdb running MiXCR on the reads. Among tens of thousands of distinct CDR3 sequences, roughly 19% were seen once, and the ten largest hold roughly an eighth. Sequences were obtained from a population of CD138-negative cells sorted from bone marrow. These receptor sequences come from a donor aged 40 or older with multiple myeloma.

This clonotype was found many times. The chain's CDR3 is CSAPRQGGNEQFF. CDR3 DNA: TGCAGTGCCCCCCGACAGGGCGGGAATGAGCAGTTCTTC. The chain links TRBV20-1 to TRBJ2-1, with 7 positions matching TRBD1. V was pared by 6 bases and J by 7 bases, with 9 bases of the junction left unmatched. Germline CDR1 and CDR2: DFQATT and SNEGSKA (reference sequence). The CDR3 sequence is 13 residues long.

As for this clonotype: A read error is likely here: a far larger clone is one base away. The genes are TRBV7-9 and TRBJ2-1; D possibly corresponds to TRBD2 (7 bases). The germline gives CDR1 SEHNR, CDR2 FQNEAQ (reference sequence). CDR3 length: 15 amino acids. The CDR3 reads CASSLGTGRAVEQLF. For the CDR3, the DNA is TGTGCCAGCAGCTTAGGTACAGGGAGGGCCGTAGAGCAGCTCTTC. Drawing the rest from reference TRBV7-9 and TRBJ2-1, the complete variable domain is DTGVSQNPRHKITKRGQNVTFRCDPISEHNRLYWYRQTLGQGPEFLTYFQNEAQLEKSRLLSDRFSAERPKGSFSTLEIQRTEQGDSAMYLCASSLGTGRAVEQLFGPGTRLTVL.